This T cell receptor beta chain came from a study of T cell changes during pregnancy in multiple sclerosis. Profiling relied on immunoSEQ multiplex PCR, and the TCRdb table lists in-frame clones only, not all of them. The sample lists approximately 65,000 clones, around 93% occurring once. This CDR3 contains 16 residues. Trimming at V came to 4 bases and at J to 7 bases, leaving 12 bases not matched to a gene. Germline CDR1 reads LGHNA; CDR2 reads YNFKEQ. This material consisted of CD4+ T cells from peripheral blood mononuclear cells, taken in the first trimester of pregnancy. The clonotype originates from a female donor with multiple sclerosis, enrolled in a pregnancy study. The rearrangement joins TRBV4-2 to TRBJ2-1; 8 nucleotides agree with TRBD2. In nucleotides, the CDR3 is TGTGCCAGCAGCCCAGTAAATGCGGGGGGCCAGAATGAGCAGTTCTTC. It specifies CASSPVNAGGQNEQFF.